Below are 23 T cell receptor beta chains sequenced from a single sample in a study of shared clonotypes between healthy human individuals. Generated by immunoSEQ multiplex PCR, the TCRdb table keeps only in-frame clones and is missing some. This table has roughly 2 million clones, about 94% appearing once. The material sequenced was naive CD4+ T cells sorted from blood. Subset here: CD45RA+ positively selected. The origin of the receptors is a man in his late teens or twenties in good health.

The V gene is TRBV6-5, the J gene TRBJ2-3; TRBD2 might be the D (6 bases). V was pared by 4 bases and J by 1 base, with 15 bases between. The CDR3 length is 16 residues. Germline V gene sequence: CDR1 MNHEY, CDR2 SVGAGI. The CDR3 loop reads CASSWRRGEGTDTQYF. DNA of the CDR3: TGTGCCAGCAGTTGGAGGAGGGGTGAGGGCACAGATACGCAGTATTTT.

The CDR3, as DNA: TGTGCCAGCAGCCCACAGGGGGCCATAGCCTACGAGCAGTACTTC. This encodes CASSPQGAIAYEQYF. The genes are TRBV6-5 and TRBJ2-7, with 9 bases lining up with TRBD1. The CDR3 has 15 amino acids. The V segment lost 6 bases and the J segment 2 bases; nucleotides outside the gene matches: 8. The germline gives CDR1 MNHEY, CDR2 SVGAGI.

This chain links TRBV28 with TRBJ1-2, with D perhaps matching TRBD1 (5 bases). Trimming cost V 2 bases and J 6 bases, with 7 bases left between them. The CDR3 consists of 12 residues. CDR1 and CDR2 (germline): MDHEN, SYDVKM. The CDR3 protein is CASSLVGDGYTF. The CDR3, as DNA: TGTGCCAGCAGTTTAGTAGGGGATGGCTACACCTTC.

The chain uses TRBV28 and TRBJ1-2; no definite D call. The CDR3 has 13 residues. Germline CDR1 MDHEN, CDR2 SYDVKM. Deletions cut 3 bases from V and 8 bases from J, with 13 bases between. This CDR3 is CASSFRTSWGYTF. The CDR3, as DNA: TGTGCCAGCAGTTTTAGAACTTCCTGGGGCTACACCTTC.

The chain employs TRBV7-2 and TRBJ2-7; 7 nucleotides agree with TRBD1. The CDR3 runs to 15 residues. Germline assignment: CDR1 SGHTA and CDR2 FQGNSA. J gave up 3 bases and V 5 bases, and 10 bases lay outside the gene matches. For the CDR3, the DNA is TGTGCCAGCAGCCCTCAACAGGGGATCCTCTACGAGCAGTACTTC. It is translated as CASSPQQGILYEQYF.

The chain is built from TRBV6-5 and TRBJ2-7, with 8 positions matching TRBD2. This CDR3 spans 15 amino acids. Germline V CDR1 and CDR2: MNHEY, SVGAGI. The trim removed 0 bases at V and 11 bases at J, leaving 12 bases unmatched. The CDR3 sequence: CASSYSRSGGSKEYF. The CDR3 bases are TGTGCCAGCAGTTACTCGAGGAGCGGGGGTTCTAAAGAGTACTTC.

On this clone: The DNA is left out, because the CDR3 cannot be placed on it with certainty; the CDR3 is given as TCRdb lists it. J is TRBJ1-2 and V is TRBV30. Germline V gene lookup returns CDR1 GTSNPN and CDR2 SVGIG (reference sequence). 13 amino acids form the CDR3, both terminal residues included. The CDR3 region is CAWSVWGPGTQDF.

J is TRBJ2-6 and V is TRBV28; 8 positions agree with TRBD1. CDR1 is MDHEN and CDR2 is SYDVKM in the germline V gene. V lost 4 bases, J lost 4 bases, and 12 bases stayed unmatched. CDR3 size: 18 residues. The CDR3 loop is CASSSGTGPQLGANVLTF. Here the CDR3 DNA reads TGTGCCAGCAGTTCGGGGACAGGCCCGCAGCTCGGGGCCAACGTCCTGACTTTC.

The CDR3 reads CASSDRPDTQYF. The CDR3 DNA reads TGTGCCAGCAGCGACCGCCCGGATACGCAGTATTTT. The chain joins TRBV9 to TRBJ2-3, with no clear D. Trimming cost V 3 bases and J 6 bases, with 8 bases left between them. Germline-derived CDR1 and CDR2 are SGDLS and YYNGEE. The CDR3 totals 12 residues.

CDR3 region: CASSPDTGGSIQYF. CDR3 in DNA: TGTGCCAGCAGCCCCGACACGGGTGGGAGCATTCAGTACTTC. This rearrangement joins TRBV7-2 to TRBJ2-4; possible D gene TRBD2, 5 bases. V shed 5 bases and J shed 9 bases, with 17 bases lying between them. Germline-derived CDR1 and CDR2 are SGHTA and FQGNSA. This CDR3 is 14 amino acids long.

The chain links TRBV5-1 to TRBJ2-5; 7 nucleotides align to TRBD2. CDR3 length: 16 residues. Germline values: CDR1 SGHRS, CDR2 YFSETQ. Germline trimming cut 0 bases from V and 5 bases from J; bases unmatched to any gene: 10. CDR3 sequence (DNA): TGCGCCAGCAGCTTGGCCCCTCGGGAGGTAGGGGAGACCCAGTACTTC. Its protein product is CASSLAPREVGETQYF.

J is TRBJ2-2 and V is TRBV11-3; D is ambiguous. Per germline, CDR1 SGHNT and CDR2 YENEEA. The length of the CDR3 is 14 residues. Trimming removed 4 bases at V and 7 bases at J, with 13 bases between. CDR3 amino acids: CASSYPGPGGELFF. As DNA, the CDR3 is TGTGCCAGCAGCTACCCCGGGCCCGGCGGGGAGCTGTTTTTT.

J is TRBJ2-1 and V is TRBV7-2, with TRBD2 identical over 8 bases. The V gene end was trimmed by 5 bases and the J gene end by 10 bases; junction bases not matched to a gene: 4. This CDR3 is built from 12 residues. Looked up from germline, CDR1 is SGHTA and CDR2 is FQGNSA. The DNA for the CDR3 is TGTGCCAGCAGCCGGACTAGCTGGGAGCAGTTCTTC. Translated: CASSRTSWEQFF.

This clone was recorded once. The rearrangement joins TRBV2 to TRBJ2-2; D tentatively reads TRBD1 or TRBD2 (5 bases each). Trimming shortened V by 5 bases and J by 5 bases, and 15 bases separated the two germline ends. CDR1 is SNHLY and CDR2 is FYNNEI in the germline V gene. The CDR3 has 15 amino acids. The CDR3 sequence: CASSLGTPGTGELFF. CDR3 in DNA: TGTGCCAGCAGTCTAGGGACGCCAGGTACCGGGGAGCTGTTTTTT.

The genes are TRBV7-2 and TRBJ2-5, with D perhaps matching TRBD1 or TRBD2 (7 bases each). V lost 1 base to trimming and J lost 1 base, with 13 bases between them. CDR1 and CDR2 from the germline V gene are SGHTA and FQGNSA. This CDR3 comprises 16 residues. CDR3 in amino acids: CASSLGSGGGQETQYF. The DNA for the CDR3 is TGTGCCAGCAGCTTAGGGTCAGGGGGGGGCCAAGAGACCCAGTACTTC.

The V gene is TRBV7-9, the J gene TRBJ1-1, with 10 bases fitting TRBD1. CDR1 is SEHNR, CDR2 FQNEAQ, per germline (reference sequence). CDR3 length: 16 amino acids. V gave up 1 base and J gave up 0 bases; unmatched junction bases: 2. This CDR3 reads CASSLGQGAMNTEAFF. The CDR3 DNA sequence: TGTGCCAGCAGCTTAGGACAGGGGGCGATGAACACTGAAGCTTTCTTT.

This sequence joins TRBV5-6 and TRBJ2-6; D is tentatively TRBD1 or TRBD2 (5 bases each). Trimming shortened V by 1 base and J by 0 bases, and 17 bases separated the two germline ends. Germline V CDR1 and CDR2: SGHDT, YYEEEE. This CDR3 spans 19 amino acids. This CDR3 is CASSLKDPGRSSGANVLTF. CDR3 sequence (DNA): TGTGCCAGCAGCTTGAAGGATCCGGGACGGAGCTCTGGGGCCAACGTCCTGACTTTC.

The chain links TRBV19 to TRBJ1-2; TRBD1 agrees at 9 bases. The V segment lost 7 bases and the J segment 4 bases; nucleotides outside the gene matches: 7. CDR1 and CDR2 (germline): LNHDA, SQIVND (reference sequence). The length of the CDR3 is 14 residues. CDR3 DNA sequence: TGTGCCAGTACTCCGGGACAGGGTAGCTATGGCTACACCTTC. It yields the protein CASTPGQGSYGYTF.

The V gene is TRBV18, the J gene TRBJ1-5; D remains unclear. The CDR3 has 13 residues. Trimming cost V 3 bases and J 6 bases, with 9 bases left between them. CDR1 KGHSH and CDR2 LQKENI come from the germline V gene. CDR3 in DNA: TGTGCCAGCTCACCCTACGGAGGTCAGCCCCAGCATTTT. Amino acid sequence: CASSPYGGQPQHF.

The chain joins TRBV28 to TRBJ1-6; 7 bases are shared with TRBD1. This CDR3 region has 18 residues. V was pared by 2 bases and J by 10 bases, with 17 bases of the junction left unmatched. The germline CDR1 and CDR2 sequences are MDHEN and SYDVKM. The CDR3 sequence: CASSLPLQVEGARSPLHF. Written as DNA, the CDR3 is TGTGCCAGCAGTTTACCCCTCCAGGTGGAGGGGGCCCGATCACCCCTCCACTTT.

The V call is TRBV4-1, the J call TRBJ2-1; D call uncertain. V was clipped by 0 bases and J by 0 bases, with 9 bases between them. The length of the CDR3 is 16 residues. CDR1 and CDR2 from the germline V gene are MGHRA and YSYEKL. The CDR3 DNA is TGCGCCAGCAGCCAAGATGGCCGGAGCTCCTACAATGAGCAGTTCTTC. Translating it yields CASSQDGRSSYNEQFF.

The V call is TRBV5-1, the J call TRBJ2-7; TRBD1 matches at 7 bases. CDR1 and CDR2 from the germline V gene are SGHRS and YFSETQ. The CDR3 length is 14 residues. V gave up 4 bases and J gave up 6 bases; unmatched junction bases: 10. In DNA, the CDR3 is TGCGCCAGCAGCCCAGACAGGGAGCAAGGCGAGCAGTACTTC. Its protein is CASSPDREQGEQYF.

This clone was observed a handful of times. Other DNA sequences in the same sample also yield this CDR3. J is TRBJ2-2 and V is TRBV7-9, with D hard to call. Trimming removed 1 base at V and 3 bases at J, with 0 bases between. CDR1 SEHNR and CDR2 FQNEAQ come from the germline V gene (reference sequence). There are 12 residues in the CDR3. CDR3 in DNA: TGTGCCAGCAGCTTAGACACCGGGGAGCTGTTTTTT. The encoded protein is CASSLDTGELFF.